The clone carrying this T cell receptor (beta chain) showed up just a few times. Its antigen is not identified. The data were obtained in a study of T cell repertoires in cytomegalovirus infection. As for the study in general: Used in the study were CMV epitopes, some recently identified and HLA-C-restricted, others well-studied and HLA-B-restricted. Study-wide findings and caveats: What dominated the ex vivo response were HLA-C-restricted CMV-specific TCR beta clonotypes.

This CDR3 comprises 14 residues. Trimming removed 6 bases at V and 0 bases at J, with 11 bases between. Germline V gene sequence: CDR1 MNHEY, CDR2 SMNVEV (reference sequence). TCRdb passed the reads through MiXCR, listing each CDR3 protein once. The table lists some 480,000 distinct CDR3 sequences, about 33% of them singletons. The chain carries TRBV27 and TRBJ1-1; TRBD1 might be the D (5 bases). This TCR was sampled from a human donor in good health (CMV status not recorded). Some clones in this sample may be carry-over from other donors' samples. The material was cultured PBMCs, obtained from culture after CMV antigen stimulation. The CDR3 DNA follows: TGTGCCAGCAGGGATAGGGACGTGAACACTGAAGCTTTCTTT. Translation gives CASRDRDVNTEAFF.